These 2 T cell receptor beta chains came from one sample sequenced in a study of T cell clones after liver transplantation. The repertoire was sequenced with immunoSEQ multiplex PCR; TCRdb's copy has only in-frame clones and lacks some. The sample has around 97,000 clones; around 80% are singletons. The sample in question was CD4+ T cells from blood, obtained approximately 43 months after liver transplant. These receptors were taken from a human patient who received a liver transplant. Some T cells may be transferred from the graft donor.

This clone was observed once. The V and J genes are TRBV5-1 and TRBJ2-1; 11 nucleotides match TRBD2. This CDR3 spans 15 amino acids. The germline gives CDR1 SGHRS, CDR2 YFSETQ. J gave up 4 bases and V 1 base, and 1 base lay outside the gene matches. CDR3 in DNA: TGCGCCAGCAGCTTGAGGACTAGCGGGTACAATGAGCAGTTCTTC. This codes for CASSLRTSGYNEQFF.

This chain uses TRBV18 with TRBJ2-2; 8 bases match TRBD1. V lost 6 bases, J lost 5 bases, and 14 bases stayed unmatched. Germline V CDR1 and CDR2: KGHSH, LQKENI. The CDR3 sequence is 17 residues long. The CDR3 region has the DNA TGTGCCAGCTCGCTTGACAGGGGAGCGGCCCTTACCGGGGAGCTGTTTTTT. Translation: CASSLDRGAALTGELFF.